The entry below describes one T cell receptor (beta chain). Its antigen is unknown. These data originate in a study of shared clonotypes between healthy human individuals. About the study: Each donor contributed plates that comprised three CD4 naive, three CD4 memory, two CD8 naive and one CD8 memory. Study conclusions and caveats: Among donors, sharing of clonotypes was expected to be affected by sequencing depth. Generally, estimated richness proved larger in naive subsets than it did in memory subsets.

From germline, CDR1 is LNHDA and CDR2 SQIVND (reference sequence). V gave up 4 bases and J gave up 2 bases, with 21 bases separating them. The CDR3 has 18 residues. Those who donated, Caucasian adults without exception, all lived in Nashville, Tennessee. The method was immunoSEQ multiplex PCR; TCRdb's version includes in-frame clones alone and lacks a portion of them. Among about 2 million clones listed, approximately 95% were seen once. V gene TRBV19 combines with J gene TRBJ2-1; the D call may be TRBD1 or TRBD2 (6 bases each). The TCR was taken from a man between 18 and 29 years old in good health. Sequencing was performed on naive CD4+ T cells sorted from blood. Subset indicated: CD45RA+ positively selected. This CDR3 is CASSTYPAKGGAYNEQFF. CDR3 coding DNA: TGTGCCAGTAGTACTTACCCCGCCAAGGGGGGTGCCTACAATGAGCAGTTCTTC.